These T cell receptor beta chains were read from a single sample in a study of OX40 agonist ivuxolimab in advanced cancers. Data came from immunoSEQ multiplex PCR; TCRdb stores just in-frame clones and leaves some out. The sample lists 42,000 or so clones; 85% to 90% were seen once. Sequencing was performed on CD4+ or CD8+ T cells sorted from blood, taken in a trial of the OX40 agonist ivuxolimab. The receptors originated from an adult with an advanced solid tumor such as melanoma, head and neck, liver or kidney cancer. The CDR3 runs from the conserved cysteine through the conserved F or W. The D gene is left open where the match is weak. Expanded clones get a size class; other rows say once, few or many, or leave the size out.

v_gene: TRBV5-6
j_gene: TRBJ2-7
abundance: NA
d_gene: NA
CDR3nt: TGTGCCAGCAGCTTGTTCGGAACCTCCTACGAGCAGTACTTC
CDR3aa: CASSLFGTSYEQYF

v_gene: TRBV5-1
j_gene: TRBJ1-2
abundance: NA
d_gene: NA
CDR3nt: TGCGCCAGCAGCTTGGAGTACGCGGGTGGCTACACCTTC
CDR3aa: CASSLEYAGGYTF

v_gene: TRBV9
j_gene: TRBJ2-1
abundance: NA
d_gene: NA
CDR3nt: TGTGCCAGCAGCGTAGGCGTTAACTCCTACAATGAGCAGTTCTTC
CDR3aa: CASSVGVNSYNEQFF

v_gene: TRBV10-1
j_gene: TRBJ2-3
abundance: NA
d_gene: TRBD2
CDR3nt: TGCGCCAGCAACCAAGCGGGAGACGCGGATACGCAGTATTTT
CDR3aa: CASNQAGDADTQYF

v_gene: TRBV4-2
j_gene: TRBJ2-7
abundance: few
d_gene: TRBD1
CDR3nt: TGTGCCAGCAGCCAATTTACAGGGGAGGAGCAGTACTTC
CDR3aa: CASSQFTGEEQYF

v_gene: TRBV6-4
j_gene: TRBJ2-5
abundance: NA
d_gene: TRBD2
CDR3nt: TGTGCCAGCAGTGCGGGACTAGCGGGAGTAGAGACCCAGTACTTC
CDR3aa: CASSAGLAGVETQYF

v_gene: TRBV5-1
j_gene: TRBJ2-2
abundance: NA
d_gene: TRBD2
CDR3nt: TGCGCCAGCAGCCCGCGGTTAGCGGGAGGGACAGGCGGGGAGCTGTTTTTT
CDR3aa: CASSPRLAGGTGGELFF

v_gene: TRBV19
j_gene: TRBJ1-1
abundance: NA
d_gene: NA
CDR3nt: TGTGCCAGTAGAAAGAGGGAGAGCACTGAAGCTTTCTTT
CDR3aa: CASRKRESTEAFF

v_gene: TRBV18
j_gene: TRBJ1-1
abundance: NA
d_gene: NA
CDR3nt: TGTGCCAGCTCACCATACGGCATGAACACTGAAGCTTTCTTT
CDR3aa: CASSPYGMNTEAFF

v_gene: TRBV7-2
j_gene: TRBJ2-7
abundance: NA
d_gene: TRBD1
CDR3nt: TGTGCCAGCAGCCGCTCCGGGACAGGGGGCTACGAGCAGTACTTC
CDR3aa: CASSRSGTGGYEQYF

v_gene: TRBV9
j_gene: TRBJ2-5
abundance: NA
d_gene: TRBD2
CDR3nt: TGTGCCAGCAGCGTAGTACTAGCGGGGCAAGAGACCCAGTACTTC
CDR3aa: CASSVVLAGQETQYF

v_gene: TRBV6-5
j_gene: TRBJ2-7
abundance: NA
d_gene: NA
CDR3nt: TGTGCCAGCAGACAGATCTCAGGCTCCTACGAGCAGTACTTC
CDR3aa: CASRQISGSYEQYF

v_gene: TRBV13
j_gene: TRBJ2-1
abundance: once
d_gene: TRBD2
CDR3nt: TGTGCCAGCAGCGGGACTAGCGGGAGTTATGAGCAGTTCTTC
CDR3aa: CASSGTSGSYEQFF

v_gene: TRBV7-8
j_gene: TRBJ1-5
abundance: NA
d_gene: TRBD1
CDR3nt: TGTGCCAGCAGCCCGGAACAGGGGGCCGGACAGCCCCAGCATTTT
CDR3aa: CASSPEQGAGQPQHF

v_gene: TRBV5-4
j_gene: TRBJ1-5
abundance: NA
d_gene: TRBD1
CDR3nt: TGTGCCAGCAGCGTGGGGACAGGTCGGAATCAGCCCCAGCATTTT
CDR3aa: CASSVGTGRNQPQHF

v_gene: TRBV6-5
j_gene: TRBJ2-6
abundance: NA
d_gene: NA
CDR3nt: TGTGCCAGCAGCTCGGGGGCGCTTGGGGCCAACGTCCTGACTTTC
CDR3aa: CASSSGALGANVLTF

v_gene: TRBV29-1
j_gene: TRBJ2-7
abundance: NA
d_gene: TRBD1
CDR3nt: TGCAGCGCGAGGGGACAGGGAAACGAGCAGTACTTC
CDR3aa: CSARGQGNEQYF

v_gene: TRBV7-3
j_gene: TRBJ2-1
abundance: NA
d_gene: NA
CDR3nt: TGTGCCAGCAGCTTATCATCGGGAGTCTCCAATGAGCAGTTCTTC
CDR3aa: CASSLSSGVSNEQFF